This T cell receptor beta chain came from a study of early T cells in non-severe SARS-CoV-2 infection. Overall study context: The study sequenced bulk RNA from unsorted whole blood, with chains unpaired.

Trimming removed 5 bases from V and 7 bases from J; junction bases left unmatched: 6. The CDR3 is 13 amino acids. Germline V gene sequence: CDR1 SGHVS, CDR2 FQNEAQ. TCRdb re-derived calls from the 5' RACE reads in MiXCR, one entry per CDR3 protein. The table records approximately 39,000 distinct CDR3 sequences, about 5% of them present only once. This clonotype was counted ten times or more. This sequence was found in an adult who was a healthcare worker with PCR-confirmed SARS-CoV-2 infection or an uninfected control (not recorded which). The specimen sequenced was whole blood. This chain joins TRBV7-8 and TRBJ2-3, with TRBD1 matching over 7 bases. This CDR3 reads CASSTDRANTQYF. CDR3 DNA: TGTGCCAGCAGCACCGACAGGGCGAATACGCAGTATTTT. Variable domain in full (rest from reference TRBV7-8 and TRBJ2-3): GAGVSQSPRYKVAKRGQDVALRCDPISGHVSLFWYQQALGQGPEFLTYFQNEAQLDKSGLPSDRFFAERPEGSVSTLKIQRTQQEDSAVYLCASSTDRANTQYFGPGTRLTVL.